This T cell receptor beta chain is from a study of blood T cell repertoires in COVID-19. For the study at large: The cDNA or gDNA used as material had been derived from T cells, B-cell-depleted T cells, or PBMCs.

The CDR3 consists of 17 residues. The junction had 6 bases not matched to a gene; V was cut back by 2 bases and J by 0 bases. Germline CDR1 reads SGHTA; CDR2 reads FQGNSA. The assay was immunoSEQ multiplex PCR, and TCRdb's table has in-frame clones only and misses some. The repertoire holds around 44,000 clones, approximately 92% seen once, with approximately 12% in the top ten. This clone was observed a single time. The chain couples TRBV7-2 to TRBJ1-4, with TRBD1 matching over 7 bases. The receptor's source is a human donor in a cohort sampled during active COVID-19. The sequenced sample was peripheral blood. CDR3 in amino acids: CASSLRNRGATNEKLFF. CDR3 coding DNA: TGTGCCAGCAGCTTAAGAAACAGGGGTGCAACTAATGAAAAACTGTTTTTT.